These T cell receptor beta chains were read from a single sample in a study of cytomegalovirus exposure and HLA in healthy donors. Data came from immunoSEQ multiplex PCR; TCRdb stores just in-frame clones and leaves some out. The sample consists of approximately 190,000 clones, about nine tenths of them appearing once. The sequencing sample was made of PBMCs. Source of these receptors: a boy aged 2 to 10 in good health and CMV-seronegative. The conserved cysteine and the conserved F or W are not part of the CDR3 here. The order of the fields is clone size, V gene, J gene, CDR3 protein. Part of the rows lack a size; the others show once, few, many or a class for expanded clones.

-	TRBV5-5	TRBJ1-2	ASSSGTANGYT
-	TRBV4-1	TRBJ1-2	ASSQAQGLGGYT
-	TRBV7-3	TRBJ1-1	ASSLTGGTEAF
-	TRBV5-4	TRBJ1-3	ASSPDRGSGNTIY
-	TRBV28	TRBJ1-1	ASSSPIQAPSEAF
-	TRBV5-6	TRBJ1-2	ASQLSGDEINYGYT
-	TRBV28	TRBJ2-3	ASCHPGLARDTQY
-	TRBV28	TRBJ2-1	ASRGGGRAEQF
-	TRBV6-6	TRBJ2-2	ASSRRPGAGAGELF
-	TRBV18	TRBJ2-2	ASSPSTGHTGELF
once	TRBV28	TRBJ1-2	ASSLVSINYGYT
once	TRBV6-5	TRBJ2-7	ASRQTSGKSYEQY
-	TRBV20-1	TRBJ2-7	SASGVHEQY
-	TRBV27	TRBJ2-3	ASSQWAGTSTDTQY
-	TRBV5-1	TRBJ2-1	ASSLPSGDYNEQF
-	TRBV28	TRBJ2-7	ASSFFPVETYEQY
-	TRBV11-3	TRBJ2-1	ASSLVGLGGGGYNEQF
-	TRBV19	TRBJ2-6	ASLEDGQGDSGANVLT
-	TRBV27	TRBJ2-5	ASSAGTGLLETQY
-	TRBV19	TRBJ1-6	ASTHHPNREGLSYYNSPLH
-	TRBV6-6	TRBJ2-2	ASSLRVGNTGELF
-	TRBV5-4	TRBJ2-7	ASSRPGVSSGYEQY
-	TRBV9	TRBJ2-6	ASSVIGVGFRANVLT
-	TRBV28	TRBJ1-2	ASSLPRRGRGGYT
-	TRBV9	TRBJ2-5	ASSVTLAGGQETQY
-	TRBV28	TRBJ2-7	ASRAADLSSYEQY
-	TRBV6-5	TRBJ2-1	ASSYSGPNPRDEQF
-	TRBV4-1	TRBJ2-3	ASSQPRGQARASGSSDTQY
-	TRBV19	TRBJ2-1	ASSFQTALNEQF
-	TRBV5-1	TRBJ2-7	ASSLAQGTIYEQY
-	TRBV7-2	-	ASSAPSLPYEQY
-	TRBV15	TRBJ1-4	ATSGGQGRQEKLF
-	TRBV25-1	TRBJ2-1	ASRVENEQF
-	TRBV27	TRBJ1-2	ASTSQGWGGGYGYT
-	TRBV7-2	TRBJ2-3	ASSFRPGGGIADTQY
few	TRBV5-4	TRBJ1-2	ASSLRGGRGYT